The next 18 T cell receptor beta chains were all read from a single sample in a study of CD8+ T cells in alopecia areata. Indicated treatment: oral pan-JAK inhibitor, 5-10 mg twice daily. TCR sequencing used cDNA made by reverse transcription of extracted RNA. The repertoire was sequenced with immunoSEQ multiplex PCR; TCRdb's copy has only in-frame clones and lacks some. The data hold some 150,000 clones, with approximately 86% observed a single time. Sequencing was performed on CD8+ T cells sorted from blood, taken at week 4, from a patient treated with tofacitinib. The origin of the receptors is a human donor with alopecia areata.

This CDR3 reads CASSLSSATGELFF. The CDR3 DNA follows: TGTGCCAGCAGTTTATCGAGCGCTACCGGGGAGCTGTTTTTT. The chain carries TRBV27 and TRBJ2-2; D is undetermined. Germline CDR1 MNHEY, CDR2 SMNVEV (reference sequence). V gave up 0 bases and J gave up 5 bases, with 7 bases separating them. The length of the CDR3 is 14 residues.

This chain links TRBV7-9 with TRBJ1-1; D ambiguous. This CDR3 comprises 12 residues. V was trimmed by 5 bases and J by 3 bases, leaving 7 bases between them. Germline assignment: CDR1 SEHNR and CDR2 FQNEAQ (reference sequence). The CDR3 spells CASSTTYTEAFF. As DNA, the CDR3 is TGTGCCAGCAGCACCACTTACACTGAAGCTTTCTTT.

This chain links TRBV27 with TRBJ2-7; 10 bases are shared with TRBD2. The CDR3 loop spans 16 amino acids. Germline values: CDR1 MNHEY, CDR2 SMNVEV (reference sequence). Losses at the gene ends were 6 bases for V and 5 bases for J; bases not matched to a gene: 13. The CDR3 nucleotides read TGTGCCAGCAGCCTAGGACCAGCGGGAGGGGGTCACGAGCAGTACTTC. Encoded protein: CASSLGPAGGGHEQYF.

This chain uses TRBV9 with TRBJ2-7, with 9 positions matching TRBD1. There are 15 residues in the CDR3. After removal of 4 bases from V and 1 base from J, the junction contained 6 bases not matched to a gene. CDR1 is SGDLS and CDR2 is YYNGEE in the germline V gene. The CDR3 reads CASSLGTGTSYEQYF. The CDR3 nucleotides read TGTGCCAGCAGCCTGGGGACAGGGACTTCCTACGAGCAGTACTTC.

The CDR3 here is CATGQGTEQYF. Here the CDR3 DNA reads TGTGCCACAGGACAGGGGACCGAGCAGTACTTC. The chain joins TRBV7-9 to TRBJ2-7; 9 nucleotides match TRBD1. This CDR3 has 11 residues. Germline CDR1 reads SEHNR; CDR2 reads FQNEAQ (reference sequence). V dropped 10 bases and J dropped 6; count of bases not matched to a gene: 4.

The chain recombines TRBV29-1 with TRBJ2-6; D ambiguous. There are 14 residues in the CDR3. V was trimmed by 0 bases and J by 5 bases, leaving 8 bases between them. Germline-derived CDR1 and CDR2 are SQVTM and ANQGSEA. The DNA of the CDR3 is TGCAGCGTTGAAGATCAGGTATGGGCCAACGTCCTGACTTTC. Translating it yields CSVEDQVWANVLTF.

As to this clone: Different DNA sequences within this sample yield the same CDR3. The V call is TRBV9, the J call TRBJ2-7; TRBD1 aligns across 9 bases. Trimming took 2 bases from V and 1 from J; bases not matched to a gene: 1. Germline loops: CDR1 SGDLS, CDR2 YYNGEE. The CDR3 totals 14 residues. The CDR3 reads CASSVTGGSYEQYF. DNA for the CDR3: TGTGCCAGCAGCGTGACAGGGGGATCCTACGAGCAGTACTTC.

The CDR3 spells CSVEITGQQDNEQFF. CDR3 sequence (DNA): TGCAGCGTTGAAATTACGGGACAGCAAGACAATGAGCAGTTCTTC. The chain uses TRBV29-1 and TRBJ2-1, with 7 bases aligning to TRBD1. Germline V gene data show CDR1 as SQVTM and CDR2 as ANQGSEA. The CDR3 runs to 15 residues. Trimming took 2 bases from V and 5 from J; bases not matched to a gene: 9.

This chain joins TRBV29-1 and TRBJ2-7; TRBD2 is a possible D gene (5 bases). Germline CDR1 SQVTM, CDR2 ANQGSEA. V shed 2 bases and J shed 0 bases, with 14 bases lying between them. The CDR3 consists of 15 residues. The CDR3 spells CSVELSATTSYEQYF. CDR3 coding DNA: TGCAGCGTTGAACTATCCGCGACTACCTCCTACGAGCAGTACTTC.

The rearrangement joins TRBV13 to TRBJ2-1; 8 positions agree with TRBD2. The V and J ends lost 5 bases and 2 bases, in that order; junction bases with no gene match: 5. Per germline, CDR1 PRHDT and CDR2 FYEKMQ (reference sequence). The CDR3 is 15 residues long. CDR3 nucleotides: TGTGCCAGCAGCCTACAGACTAGCGCCTACAATGAGCAGTTCTTC. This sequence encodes CASSLQTSAYNEQFF. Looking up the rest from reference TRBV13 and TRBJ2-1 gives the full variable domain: AAGVIQSPRHLIKEKRETATLKCYPIPRHDTVYWYQQGPGQDPQFLISFYEKMQSDKGSIPDRFSAQQFSDYHSELNMSSLELGDSALYFCASSLQTSAYNEQFFGPGTRLTVL.

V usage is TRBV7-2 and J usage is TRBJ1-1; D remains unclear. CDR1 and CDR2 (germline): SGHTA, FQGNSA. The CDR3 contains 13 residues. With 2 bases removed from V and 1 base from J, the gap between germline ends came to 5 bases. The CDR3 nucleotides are TGTGCCAGCAGCTTATCCGCGAACACTGAAGCTTTCTTT. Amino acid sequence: CASSLSANTEAFF.

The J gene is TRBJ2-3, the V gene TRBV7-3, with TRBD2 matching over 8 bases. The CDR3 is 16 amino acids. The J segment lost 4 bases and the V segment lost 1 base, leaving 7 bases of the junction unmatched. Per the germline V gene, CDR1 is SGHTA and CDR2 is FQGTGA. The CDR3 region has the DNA TGTGCCAGCAGCTTAAAACCGCGGGAGGCTGCAGATACGCAGTATTTT. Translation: CASSLKPREAADTQYF.

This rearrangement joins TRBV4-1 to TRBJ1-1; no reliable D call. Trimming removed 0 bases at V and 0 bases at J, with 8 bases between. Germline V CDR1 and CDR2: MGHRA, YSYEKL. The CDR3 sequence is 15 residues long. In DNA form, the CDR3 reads TGCGCCAGCAGCCAAGAACATACTTTGAACACTGAAGCTTTCTTT. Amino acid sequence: CASSQEHTLNTEAFF.

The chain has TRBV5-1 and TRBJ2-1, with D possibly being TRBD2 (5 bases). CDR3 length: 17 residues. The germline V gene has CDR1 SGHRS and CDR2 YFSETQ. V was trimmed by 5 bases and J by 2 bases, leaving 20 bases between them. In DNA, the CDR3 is TGCGCCAGCAGGAGGGCCGAGGGATCATTCCCCTACAATGAGCAGTTCTTC. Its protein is CASRRAEGSFPYNEQFF.

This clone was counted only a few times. CDR3 bases: TGTGCCAGCAGCCAAGCTGGGACTGGGGCCAACGTCCTGACTTTC. It yields the protein CASSQAGTGANVLTF. This chain joins TRBV11-1 and TRBJ2-6, with D uncertain. The V end lost 5 bases, the J end lost 2 bases, and 10 bases lay between the germline ends. Germline assignment: CDR1 SGHAT and CDR2 FQDESV (reference sequence). The CDR3 runs to 15 residues.

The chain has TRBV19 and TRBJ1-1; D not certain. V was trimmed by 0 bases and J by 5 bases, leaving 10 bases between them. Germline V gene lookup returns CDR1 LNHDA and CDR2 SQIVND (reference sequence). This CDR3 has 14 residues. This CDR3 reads CASSIDGVRTEAFF. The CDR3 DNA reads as TGTGCCAGTAGTATAGACGGGGTTCGAACTGAAGCTTTCTTT.

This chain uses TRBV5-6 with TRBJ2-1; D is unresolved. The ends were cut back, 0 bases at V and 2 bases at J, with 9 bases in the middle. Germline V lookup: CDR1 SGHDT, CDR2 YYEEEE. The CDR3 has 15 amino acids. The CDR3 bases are TGTGCCAGCAGCTTGGGGGCTCCCGCCTACAATGAGCAGTTCTTC. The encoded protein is CASSLGAPAYNEQFF.

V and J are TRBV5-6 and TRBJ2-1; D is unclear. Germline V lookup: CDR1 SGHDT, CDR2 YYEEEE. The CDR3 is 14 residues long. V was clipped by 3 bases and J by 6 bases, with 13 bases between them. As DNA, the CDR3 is TGTGCCAGCAGCTCCGCCTCTATGGTCAATGAGCAGTTCTTC. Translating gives CASSSASMVNEQFF.